This TCR beta chain came from a study of monozygotic twins with inflammatory bowel disease. Study results and caveats: Among IBD patients, fewer clonotypes were shared with others than among healthy twins, especially with disease activity.

Blood was drawn once per donor, and each sample measured approximately 2.4 ml. Regarding this clonotype: Its antigen is undetermined.

In preparing each TCR library, 3,000 to 4,500 ng of total RNA was used. Template-switch reactions added UMIs with a 6-nucleotide sample barcode. TCRdb derives one entry per CDR3 protein from the 5' RACE reads, leaving out DNA. This sample's table reports approximately 140,000 distinct CDR3 sequences. Germline V gene lookup returns CDR1 MDHEN and CDR2 SYDVKM. The CDR3 covers 15 residues. The gene calls are TRBV28 and TRBJ1-6. Sequencing was done on a sample of blood. The TCR sequence derives from a human donor with ulcerative colitis or Crohn's disease, or a healthy co-twin of an affected twin (not recorded which). The CDR3 protein is CASIFNVEGHSPLHF.